This is a list of T cell receptor beta chains from one sample in a study of response to subunit inactivated influenza vaccine. Each CDR3 protein gets one entry after TCRdb re-called the RT-PCR reads with MiXCR. The table lists just over 300,000 distinct CDR3 sequences, about 20% of them singletons, with about a tenth in the top ten. The sample consisted of PBMCs from blood, taken about 19 months after vaccination. The receptors here all came from a man aged 50 to 69 who received an inactivated influenza vaccine. Both conserved end residues are trimmed from each CDR3. A D gene is named only where the DNA matches it firmly. Clone size is not always given. Where it is, it says once, few, many or a class for expanded clones.

TRBJ2-1 | TRBV11-1 | . | few | ASSPGGARRTSYWSYNEQF
TRBJ2-3 | TRBV29-1 | . | few | SCGGGDTQY
TRBJ1-5 | TRBV30 | . | . | AQSIAGSVSNQPQH
TRBJ2-5 | TRBV7-2 | TRBD2 | few | ASSSTSGEETQY
TRBJ1-6 | TRBV10-3 | . | . | AISETGRYSPLH
TRBJ2-3 | TRBV29-1 | . | . | SVDGRGPIGDTQY
TRBJ2-7 | TRBV4-1 | TRBD1 | . | ASSQEGTGVPYEQY
TRBJ2-7 | TRBV4-2 | . | few | ASSQDRASHHSYEQY
TRBJ1-3 | TRBV3-1 | . | many | ASSQGNSGNTIY
TRBJ2-2 | TRBV7-9 | . | . | ASSHQGGRYTGELF
TRBJ1-5 | TRBV12-3/TRBV12-4 | . | few | ASSLGGWSNQPQH